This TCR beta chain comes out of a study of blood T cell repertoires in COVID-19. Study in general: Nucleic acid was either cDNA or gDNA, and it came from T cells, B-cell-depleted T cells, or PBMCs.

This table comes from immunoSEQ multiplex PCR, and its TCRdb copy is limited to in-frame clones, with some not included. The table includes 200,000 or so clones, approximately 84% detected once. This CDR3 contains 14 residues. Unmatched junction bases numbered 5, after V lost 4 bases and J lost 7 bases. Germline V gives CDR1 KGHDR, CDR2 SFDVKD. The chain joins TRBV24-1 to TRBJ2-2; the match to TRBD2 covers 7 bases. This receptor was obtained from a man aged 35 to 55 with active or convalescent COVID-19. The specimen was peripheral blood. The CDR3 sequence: CATSDPVAGGELFF. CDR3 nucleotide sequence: TGTGCCACCAGTGACCCTGTAGCGGGCGGGGAGCTGTTTTTT.